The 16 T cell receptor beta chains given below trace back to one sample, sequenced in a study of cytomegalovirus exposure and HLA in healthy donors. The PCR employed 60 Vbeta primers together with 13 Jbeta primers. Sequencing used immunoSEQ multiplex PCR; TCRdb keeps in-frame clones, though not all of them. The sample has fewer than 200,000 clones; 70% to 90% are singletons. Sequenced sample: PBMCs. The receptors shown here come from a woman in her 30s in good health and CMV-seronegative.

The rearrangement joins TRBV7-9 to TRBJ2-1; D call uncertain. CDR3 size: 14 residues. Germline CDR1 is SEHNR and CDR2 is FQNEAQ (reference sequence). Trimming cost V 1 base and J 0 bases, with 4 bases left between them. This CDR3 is CASSLGSSYNEQFF. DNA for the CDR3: TGTGCCAGCAGCTTAGGGAGCTCCTACAATGAGCAGTTCTTC.

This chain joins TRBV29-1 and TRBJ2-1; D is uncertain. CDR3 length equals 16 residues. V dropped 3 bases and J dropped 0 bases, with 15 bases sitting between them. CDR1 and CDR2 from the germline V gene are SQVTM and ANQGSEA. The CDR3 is CSVEVIEILSYNEQFF. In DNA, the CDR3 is TGCAGCGTTGAGGTTATAGAAATCCTCTCCTACAATGAGCAGTTCTTC.

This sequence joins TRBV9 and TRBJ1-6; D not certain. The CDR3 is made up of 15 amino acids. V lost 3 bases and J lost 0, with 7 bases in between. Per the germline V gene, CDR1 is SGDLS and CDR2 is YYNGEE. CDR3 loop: CASSAGSSYNSPLHF. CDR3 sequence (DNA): TGTGCCAGCAGCGCAGGAAGCTCCTATAATTCACCCCTCCACTTT.

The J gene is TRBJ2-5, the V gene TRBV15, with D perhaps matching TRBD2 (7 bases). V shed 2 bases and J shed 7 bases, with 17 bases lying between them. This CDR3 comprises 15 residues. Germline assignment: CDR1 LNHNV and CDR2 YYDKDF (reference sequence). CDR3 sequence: CATSRFPRGEGTQYF. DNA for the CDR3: TGTGCCACCAGCAGATTCCCGAGGGGGGAGGGGACCCAGTACTTC. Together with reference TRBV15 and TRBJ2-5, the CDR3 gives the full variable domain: DAMVIQNPRYQVTQFGKPVTLSCSQTLNHNVMYWYQQKSSQAPKLLFHYYDKDFNNEADTPDNFQSRRPNTSFCFLDIRSPGLGDTAMYLCATSRFPRGEGTQYFGPGTRLLVL.

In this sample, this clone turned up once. The CDR3 DNA sequence: TGTGCCAGCAGCTTGGTGGGCCACAATGAGCAGTTCTTC. The encoded protein is CASSLVGHNEQFF. The V gene is TRBV5-6, the J gene TRBJ2-1; no reliable D call. The CDR3 extends over 13 amino acids. Trimming shortened V by 0 bases and J by 5 bases, and 6 bases separated the two germline ends. Looked up from germline, CDR1 is SGHDT and CDR2 is YYEEEE.

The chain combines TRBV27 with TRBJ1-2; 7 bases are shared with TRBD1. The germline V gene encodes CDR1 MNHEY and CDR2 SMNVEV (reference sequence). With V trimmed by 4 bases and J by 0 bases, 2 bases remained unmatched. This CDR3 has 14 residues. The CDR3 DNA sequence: TGTGCCAGCAGTTCCGGGACAGCTAACTATGGCTACACCTTC. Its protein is CASSSGTANYGYTF.

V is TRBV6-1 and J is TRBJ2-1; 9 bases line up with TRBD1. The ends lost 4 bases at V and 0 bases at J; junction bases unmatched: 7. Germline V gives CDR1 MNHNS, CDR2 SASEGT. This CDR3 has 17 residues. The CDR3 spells CASSGTGEKSSYNEQFF. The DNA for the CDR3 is TGTGCCAGCAGTGGGACAGGGGAGAAAAGCTCCTACAATGAGCAGTTCTTC.

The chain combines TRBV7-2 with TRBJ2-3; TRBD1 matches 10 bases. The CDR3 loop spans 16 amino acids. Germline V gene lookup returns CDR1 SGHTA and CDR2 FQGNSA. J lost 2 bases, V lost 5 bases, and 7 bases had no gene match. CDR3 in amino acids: CASSIWTGGYTDTQYF. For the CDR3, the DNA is TGTGCCAGCAGCATTTGGACAGGGGGTTACACAGATACGCAGTATTTT.

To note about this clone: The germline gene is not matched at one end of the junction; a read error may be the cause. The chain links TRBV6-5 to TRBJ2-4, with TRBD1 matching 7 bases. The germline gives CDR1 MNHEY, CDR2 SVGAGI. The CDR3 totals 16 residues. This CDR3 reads CASSYAYRGAKNSQYF. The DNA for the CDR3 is TGTGCCAGCAGTTACGCTTACAGGGGAGCCAAAAACAGTCAGTACTTC.

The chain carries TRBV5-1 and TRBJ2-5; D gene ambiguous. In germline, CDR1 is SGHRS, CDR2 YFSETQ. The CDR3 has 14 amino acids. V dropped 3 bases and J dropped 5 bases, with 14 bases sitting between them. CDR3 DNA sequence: TGCGCCAGCAGCTCCCACCGTCACCGGGAGACCCAGTACTTC. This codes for CASSSHRHRETQYF. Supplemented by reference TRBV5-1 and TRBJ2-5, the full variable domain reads KAGVTQTPRYLIKTRGQQVTLSCSPISGHRSVSWYQQTPGQGLQFLFEYFSETQRNKGNFPGRFSGRQFSNSRSEMNVSTLELGDSALYLCASSSHRHRETQYFGPGTRLLVL.

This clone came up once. This CDR3 reads CATNKQIQASYEQYF. For the CDR3, the DNA is TGTGCCACCAATAAACAGATACAGGCCAGCTACGAGCAGTACTTC. The chain combines TRBV6-6 with TRBJ2-7; D might be TRBD1 (5 bases). CDR3 length: 15 residues. Deletions cut 10 bases from V and 3 bases from J, with 22 bases between. Per germline, CDR1 MNHNY and CDR2 SVGAGI (reference sequence).

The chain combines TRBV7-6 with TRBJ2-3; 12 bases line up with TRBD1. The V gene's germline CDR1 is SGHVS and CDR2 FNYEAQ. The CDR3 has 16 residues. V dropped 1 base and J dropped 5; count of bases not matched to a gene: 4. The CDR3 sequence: CASSLVGQGAGDTQYF. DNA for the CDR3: TGTGCCAGCAGCTTAGTGGGACAGGGGGCTGGAGATACGCAGTATTTT.

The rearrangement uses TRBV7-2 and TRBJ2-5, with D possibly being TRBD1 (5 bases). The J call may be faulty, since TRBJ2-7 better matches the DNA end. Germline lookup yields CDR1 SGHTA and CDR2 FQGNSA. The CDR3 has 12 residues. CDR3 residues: CASSLRGAEQYF. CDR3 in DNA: TGTGCCAGCAGCTTAAGGGGTGCCGAGCAGTACTTC.

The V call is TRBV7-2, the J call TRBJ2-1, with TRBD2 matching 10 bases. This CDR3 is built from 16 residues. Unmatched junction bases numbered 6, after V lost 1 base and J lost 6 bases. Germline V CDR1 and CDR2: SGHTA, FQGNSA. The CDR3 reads CASSLGGTSALNEQFF. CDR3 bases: TGTGCCAGCAGCTTAGGCGGGACTAGCGCGCTCAATGAGCAGTTCTTC.

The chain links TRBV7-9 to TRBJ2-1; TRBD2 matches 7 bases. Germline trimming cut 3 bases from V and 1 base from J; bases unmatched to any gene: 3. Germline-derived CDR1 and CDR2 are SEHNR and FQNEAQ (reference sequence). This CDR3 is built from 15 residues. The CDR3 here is CASSLLRGSYNEQFF. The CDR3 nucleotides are TGTGCCAGCAGCTTGTTGCGGGGGTCCTACAATGAGCAGTTCTTC.

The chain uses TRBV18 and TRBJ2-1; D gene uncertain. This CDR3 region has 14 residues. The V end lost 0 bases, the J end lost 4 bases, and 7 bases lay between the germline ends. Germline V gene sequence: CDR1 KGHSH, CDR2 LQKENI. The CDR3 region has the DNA TGTGCCAGCTCACCACCGCAGGCTTACAATGAGCAGTTCTTC. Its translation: CASSPPQAYNEQFF.